The clone carrying this TCR beta chain appeared once. Its antigen remains unidentified. The sample is drawn from a study of shared clonotypes between healthy human individuals. Overall study findings and caveats: The donor pool, a small one, limited the genetic and exposure-history diversity represented.

Sequenced by immunoSEQ multiplex PCR; TCRdb stores in-frame clones only, minus some. The sample holds more than 1,200,000 clones, 97% to 99% seen once. V was clipped by 6 bases and J by 3 bases; unmatched bases: 7. Germline V lookup: CDR1 WNHNN, CDR2 SYGVQD (reference sequence). The CDR3 runs to 16 residues. V gene TRBV10-1 combines with J gene TRBJ2-3; 12 bases match TRBD2. The TCR comes from a young man in good health. Sequenced material: naive CD4+ T cells sorted from blood. Subset indicated: CD45RA+ positively selected. The CDR3 here is CASSQTGTSGTDTQYF. CDR3 nucleotide sequence: TGCGCCAGCAGCCAAACCGGGACTAGCGGGACAGATACGCAGTATTTT.